This T cell receptor (beta chain) derives from a study of response to subunit inactivated influenza vaccine. The CDR3 extends over 15 amino acids. Germline-derived CDR1 and CDR2 are LGHDT and YNNKEL (reference sequence). Trimming took 0 bases from V and 1 from J, leaving 10 bases between them. TCRdb independently ran MiXCR on the RT-PCR reads; one entry per CDR3 protein. The sample yields approximately 500,000 distinct CDR3 sequences, under 15% seen once. Findings and caveats of the study: The authors suggested that every seasonal influenza vaccination recruits few new T cells.

With regard to this clonotype: Its antigen is currently unknown.

The clonotype was recovered from a man aged 50-59 years who received an inactivated influenza vaccine. The input for sequencing was PBMCs from blood, taken roughly 6 weeks after vaccination. This chain uses TRBV3-1 with TRBJ2-7; no clear D. CDR3 in amino acids: CASSQDLAGSYEQYF. Here the CDR3 DNA reads TGTGCCAGCAGCCAAGATTTGGCCGGATCCTACGAGCAGTACTTC.